The subject of this entry is one TCR beta chain. These data belong to a study of blood T cell repertoires in COVID-19. V trimming: 4 bases; J trimming: 1 base; junction bases outside the gene matches: 4. This CDR3 region has 15 residues. CDR1 is SGHRS and CDR2 is YFSETQ in the germline V gene. The data were produced by immunoSEQ multiplex PCR, yet TCRdb's version contains in-frame clones alone and is incomplete. The sample has approximately 68,000 clones, 81% seen once. Material for sequencing was peripheral blood. The receptor's source is a human donor in a cohort sampled during active COVID-19. V and J are TRBV5-1 and TRBJ2-3, with 9 bases lining up with TRBD2. DNA for the CDR3: TGCGCCAGCAGCCCGCCTAGCGGGGGCACAGATACGCAGTATTTT. Translation gives CASSPPSGGTDTQYF.